These T cell receptor beta chains were read from a single sample in a study of tumor and adjacent non-tumor tissue in lung cancer. TCRdb processed the multiplex PCR reads anew with MiXCR; each CDR3 protein has one entry. The top ten clones hold 30% to 45% of a sample with some 100,000 distinct CDR3 sequences, around 75% of them seen once. The sequenced material came from lung tumor tissue. Receptors were obtained from a woman aged 60-75 years with non-small cell lung cancer. CDR3s include the opening cysteine and the closing phenylalanine or tryptophan. The D gene is left open where the match is weak. Not every row has a clone size; where given, it reads once, few, many or a size class.

CDR3 protein	CDR3 DNA	D gene	V gene	J gene	clone size
CASSRDRGGIQETQYF	TGCGCCAGCAGCCGAGACAGGGGTGGCATCCAAGAGACCCAGTACTTC	TRBD1	TRBV11-1	TRBJ2-5	NA
CTSSQGYRDVPYNEQFF	TGCACCAGCAGCCAAGGATACCGGGACGTGCCCTACAATGAGCAATTCTTC	NA	TRBV4-3	TRBJ2-1	NA
CASSQDVASNYGYTF	TGCGCCAGCAGCCAAGACGTAGCTAGTAACTATGGCTACACCTTC	NA	TRBV4-3	TRBJ1-2	many
CASSLLGEQPQHF	TGTGCCAGCAGCTTACTGGGTGAACAGCCCCAACATTTT	NA	TRBV11-2	TRBJ1-5	NA
CASSPISGRIRNEQFF	TGTGCCAGCAGCCCTATTAGCGGGAGAATCAGGAATGAGCAGTTCTTC	TRBD2	TRBV11-2	TRBJ2-1	NA
CAGRRVSADTQFF	TGTGCCGGCAGACGGGTCAGCGCGGATACGCAGTTTTTT	NA	TRBV11-3	TRBJ2-3	NA
CASSLRTSGHNEQFF	TGCGCCAGTAGCTTGAGGACTAGCGGTCACAATGAGCAGTTCTTC	TRBD2	TRBV5-1	TRBJ2-1	NA
CASVTGSRGNTIYF	TGTGCCAGTGTAACGGGGAGTCGTGGAAACACCATATATTTT	NA	TRBV6-1	TRBJ1-3	NA
CSDSWSGSGAINIQYF	TGCAGTGATAGTTGGAGCGGGAGTGGGGCCATAAACATTCAGTACTTC	TRBD2	TRBV20-1	TRBJ2-4	NA
CASSPEELGSRTEAFF	TGTGCCAGCAGTCCTGAGGAGTTAGGGTCGCGTACTGAAGCTTTCTTT	NA	TRBV11-2	TRBJ1-1	NA
CASRSPWTGQPQHF	TGTGCCAGCAGAAGTCCCTGGACAGGACAACCCCAGCATTTT	TRBD1	TRBV6-2/TRBV6-3	TRBJ1-5	NA
CVSSLRTGSSEKLFF	TGTGTCAGCAGCTTACGGACAGGGAGCAGTGAAAAACTGTTTTTT	TRBD1	TRBV4-2	TRBJ1-4	NA
CASSSLGGGDYNEQFF	TGTGCCAGCAGCTCCCTCGGGGGGGGGGACTACAATGAGCAGTTCTTC	TRBD2	TRBV28	TRBJ2-1	NA
CASSQDLGNQPQHF	TGCGCCAGCAGCCAAGATCTTGGTAATCAGCCCCAGCATTTT	NA	TRBV4-3	TRBJ1-5	NA
CSAYRGQETQHF	TGCAGTGCGTACAGGGGGCAGGAGACCCAGCATTTC	TRBD1	TRBV20-1	TRBJ2-5	NA
CASSLARESGYTF	TGTGCCAGCAGCTTAGCCAGGGAGAGCGGCTACACGTTC	NA	TRBV7-9	TRBJ1-2	NA
CASTSQGYGYTF	TGTGCCAGCACCTCTCAGGGCTATGGCTACACCTTC	NA	TRBV6-5	TRBJ1-2	many
CASSYSSGTDEQYF	TGTGCCAGCAGTTACTCGTCAGGGACGGACGAGCAGTACTTC	NA	TRBV6-6	TRBJ2-7	NA
CASSQEGGAGGNTDTQYF	TGCGCCAGCAGCCAAGAGGGGGGGGCAGGGGGCAATACAGATACGCAGTATTTT	NA	TRBV4-3	TRBJ2-3	NA
CVSTAADRETQYF	TGTGTCAGCACTGCGGCGGATCGAGAGACCCAGTACTTC	NA	TRBV6-1	TRBJ2-5	NA
CASSSGPTEAFF	TGTGCCAGCAGTTCCGGTCCCACTGAAGCTTTCTTT	NA	TRBV12-3/TRBV12-4	TRBJ1-1	many
CASSLELTSWSNDEQFF	TGTGCCAGCAGCTTAGAGTTGACTAGCTGGAGCAACGATGAGCAGTTTTTC	TRBD2	TRBV11-3	TRBJ2-1	NA
CSVVLPAHQETQYF	TGCAGCGTTGTGCTGCCAGCCCACCAAGAGACCCAGTACTTC	NA	TRBV29-1	TRBJ2-5	NA
CANSLKSTDTQYF	TGTGCTAACAGCTTGAAGTCCACAGATACGCAGTATTTT	NA	TRBV5-4	TRBJ2-3	NA
CASCSIRSSSYEEYF	TGTGCCAGCTGTAGTATCCGGTCCAGCTCCTACGAGGAGTACTTC	NA	TRBV12-3/TRBV12-4	TRBJ2-7	NA
CSASLPDEGVGYEQYF	TGCAGTGCTAGCCTACCCGACGAGGGGGTGGGCTACGAGCAGTACTTC	NA	TRBV20-1	TRBJ2-7	NA
CASSLWDGAGLEKLFF	TGTGCCAGCAGCTTGTGGGACGGGGCAGGGCTAGAAAAACTGTTTTTT	NA	TRBV5-6	TRBJ1-4	NA